One and the same sample provided the 29 T cell receptor beta chains below, sequenced in a study of technical replicates of blood from a few donors. Sequenced by immunoSEQ multiplex PCR; TCRdb stores in-frame clones only, minus some. The sample carries 50,000 or so clones, about 94% recorded once. Material for sequencing was PBMCs. The receptors here all came from a human donor in good health. Some clones in this sample may be carry-over from other donors' samples.

This chain uses TRBV14 with TRBJ2-1; 8 bases map to TRBD2. CDR1 is SGHDN and CDR2 is FVKESK in the germline V gene. The V gene end was trimmed by 6 bases and the J gene end by 3 bases; junction bases not matched to a gene: 10. CDR3 size: 16 residues. In DNA, the CDR3 is TGTGCCAGCAGTCAGATAGCGGGATTGAACTACAATGAGCAGTTCTTC. Protein product: CASSQIAGLNYNEQFF. The full variable domain, in which reference TRBV14 and TRBJ2-1 provide the parts outside the CDR3, is EAGVTQFPSHSVIEKGQTVTLRCDPISGHDNLYWYRRVMGKEIKFLLHFVKESKQDESGMPNNRFLAERTGGTYSTLKVQPAELEDSGVYFCASSQIAGLNYNEQFFGPGTRLTVL.

The CDR3 here is CSVDSGAGTEAFF. CDR3 bases: TGCAGCGTTGACTCTGGGGCTGGCACTGAAGCTTTCTTT. The genes are TRBV29-1 and TRBJ1-1; D is perhaps TRBD1 (5 bases). Trimming pared 3 bases from V and 4 bases from J, leaving 12 bases between. Germline CDR1 and CDR2: SQVTM and ANQGSEA. This CDR3 spans 13 amino acids.

The rearrangement joins TRBV10-3 to TRBJ2-5; 11 bases are a match to TRBD1. This CDR3 has 15 amino acids. Germline CDR1 ENHRY, CDR2 SYGVKD. Trimming took 4 bases from V and 4 from J; bases not matched to a gene: 5. CDR3 sequence (DNA): TGTGCCATCAGTGCGGGACAGGGGGTCTCAGAGACCCAGTACTTC. Amino acids: CAISAGQGVSETQYF.

For the CDR3, the DNA is TGTGCCAGCAGGGGAGGGGGGCTCGGAAACACCATATATTTT. Translated: CASRGGGLGNTIYF. The chain carries TRBV7-8 and TRBJ1-3; tentative D call: TRBD1 (6 bases). This CDR3 region has 14 residues. The V end lost 6 bases, the J end lost 4 bases, and 13 bases lay between the germline ends. Germline CDR1 and CDR2: SGHVS and FQNEAQ. Looking up the rest from reference TRBV7-8 and TRBJ1-3 gives the full variable domain: GAGVSQSPRYKVAKRGQDVALRCDPISGHVSLFWYQQALGQGPEFLTYFQNEAQLDKSGLPSDRFFAERPEGSVSTLKIQRTQQEDSAVYLCASRGGGLGNTIYFGEGSWLTVV.

The V and J genes are TRBV4-1 and TRBJ1-5, with D possibly TRBD1 on 6 matching bases. Germline CDR1 MGHRA, CDR2 YSYEKL. The CDR3 is 14 residues long. With 0 bases removed from V and 6 bases from J, the gap between germline ends came to 9 bases. CDR3 in amino acids: CASSQEPGAQPQHF. CDR3 nucleotides: TGCGCCAGCAGCCAAGAACCAGGGGCTCAGCCCCAGCATTTT.

The V gene is TRBV2, the J gene TRBJ2-6, with TRBD1 identical over 8 bases. CDR3 length equals 18 residues. V was pared by 3 bases and J by 4 bases, with 11 bases of the junction left unmatched. In germline, CDR1 is SNHLY, CDR2 FYNNEI. As DNA, the CDR3 is TGTGCCAGCAGTGATGGGGTCAGGGGGCGTTCCGGGGCCAACGTCCTGACTTTC. This sequence encodes CASSDGVRGRSGANVLTF.

V gene TRBV4-3 combines with J gene TRBJ1-5; D uncertain. V dropped 0 bases and J dropped 6 bases, with 18 bases sitting between them. The CDR3 runs to 17 residues. Germline CDR1 is LGHNA and CDR2 is YSLEER. CDR3 loop: CASSQDLGATRVQPQHF. CDR3 nucleotides: TGCGCCAGCAGCCAAGATTTAGGAGCTACTAGGGTTCAGCCCCAGCATTTT.

The V gene is TRBV19, the J gene TRBJ2-3, with D unresolved. With 5 bases removed from V and 1 base from J, the gap between germline ends came to 13 bases. Germline CDR1 LNHDA, CDR2 SQIVND (reference sequence). The length of the CDR3 is 15 residues. CDR3 in DNA: TGTGCCAGTAGTGCTTCGACACTTCGCACAGATACGCAGTATTTT. Its protein product is CASSASTLRTDTQYF.

J is TRBJ1-5 and V is TRBV30; the D gene is possibly TRBD1 (6 bases). Germline V CDR1 and CDR2: GTSNPN, SVGIG (reference sequence). Deletions cut 0 bases from V and 5 bases from J, with 8 bases between. This CDR3 is built from 13 residues. This CDR3 is CAWSVGGYQPQHF. CDR3 nucleotide sequence: TGTGCCTGGAGTGTAGGGGGATATCAGCCCCAGCATTTT. Based on the CDR3 plus reference TRBV30 and TRBJ1-5, the full variable domain is SQTIHQWPATLVQPVGSPLSLECTVEGTSNPNLYWYRQAAGRGLQLLFYSVGIGQISSEVPQNLSASRPQDRQFILSSKKLLLSDSGFYLCAWSVGGYQPQHFGDGTRLSIL.

For the CDR3, the DNA is TGTGCCAGCAGCATCACGGGACAGGCTAGGGCGGGGAACACTGAAGCTTTCTTT. It is translated as CASSITGQARAGNTEAFF. This chain connects TRBV5-6 to TRBJ1-1, with 8 bases matching TRBD1. In germline, CDR1 is SGHDT, CDR2 YYEEEE. V was pared by 4 bases and J by 1 base, with 15 bases of the junction left unmatched. This CDR3 is 18 amino acids long.

The J gene is TRBJ2-3, the V gene TRBV6-6, with D possibly TRBD2 on 7 matching bases. Germline V gives CDR1 MNHNY, CDR2 SVGAGI (reference sequence). The CDR3 loop spans 12 amino acids. V was trimmed by 4 bases and J by 14 bases, leaving 16 bases between them. The CDR3 is CASSFLGGGGYF. The CDR3, as DNA: TGTGCCAGCAGTTTTCTCGGGGGAGGGGGGTATTTT.

The rearrangement joins TRBV4-2 to TRBJ1-2, with D maybe TRBD1 (6 bases). The germline V gene encodes CDR1 LGHNA and CDR2 YNFKEQ. Trimming removed 2 bases from V and 6 bases from J, with 10 bases in between. The CDR3 spans 13 residues. CDR3 loop: CASSQRTENGYTF. The CDR3 DNA follows: TGTGCCAGCAGCCAAAGGACAGAGAATGGCTACACCTTC.

This sequence joins TRBV9 and TRBJ2-3; 10 nucleotides align to TRBD2. This CDR3 has 17 residues. Per germline, CDR1 SGDLS and CDR2 YYNGEE. V shed 1 base and J 2 bases; nucleotides not matched to a gene: 7. The CDR3 protein is CASSVTPSGGYTDTQYF. The CDR3 region has the DNA TGTGCCAGCAGCGTAACCCCTAGCGGGGGCTACACAGATACGCAGTATTTT.

The chain employs TRBV10-3 and TRBJ1-1; maybe TRBD1 (6 bases). The CDR3 covers 13 residues. V lost 6 bases and J 3 bases, leaving 11 bases between the germline ends. Germline lookup yields CDR1 ENHRY and CDR2 SYGVKD. The CDR3 sequence is CAIRPGADTEAFF. CDR3 DNA sequence: TGTGCCATCAGGCCAGGGGCGGACACTGAAGCTTTCTTT.

The CDR3 protein is CATRNRAGDQPQHF. In nucleotides, the CDR3 is TGTGCCACCCGAAACCGGGCAGGGGATCAGCCCCAGCATTTT. The chain joins TRBV6-1 to TRBJ1-5, with a tentative D call TRBD1 (6 bases). The CDR3 loop spans 14 amino acids. Germline CDR1 and CDR2: MNHNS and SASEGT. Deletions cut 10 bases from V and 5 bases from J, with 18 bases between.

The chain uses TRBV11-2 and TRBJ2-7; perhaps TRBD1 as D (6 bases). With 5 bases removed from V and 6 bases from J, the gap between germline ends came to 23 bases. The CDR3 spans 16 residues. Germline V gene sequence: CDR1 SGHAT, CDR2 FQNNGV. The CDR3 DNA is TGTGCCAGCAGCCCACCAGGGGACCCGGGGACGGTCGAGCAGTACTTC. It translates to CASSPPGDPGTVEQYF.

J is TRBJ2-4 and V is TRBV7-9, with 13 bases matching TRBD2. Trimming at V came to 5 bases and at J to 0 bases, leaving 7 bases not matched to a gene. The CDR3 runs to 18 residues. Looked up from germline, CDR1 is SEHNR and CDR2 is FQNEAQ (reference sequence). In nucleotides, the CDR3 is TGTGCCAGCAGCCTCGGGACTAGCGGGATAGAAGCCAAAAACATTCAGTACTTC. Its translation is CASSLGTSGIEAKNIQYF.

The V and J genes are TRBV5-1 and TRBJ2-3; 9 bases map to TRBD2. The germline gives CDR1 SGHRS, CDR2 YFSETQ. The CDR3 covers 14 residues. J lost 4 bases, V lost 5 bases, and 5 bases had no gene match. CDR3 protein: CASRRTSEPDTQYF. Written as DNA, the CDR3 is TGCGCCAGCAGGCGGACTAGCGAACCAGATACGCAGTATTTT. Variable domain in full (rest from reference TRBV5-1 and TRBJ2-3): KAGVTQTPRYLIKTRGQQVTLSCSPISGHRSVSWYQQTPGQGLQFLFEYFSETQRNKGNFPGRFSGRQFSNSRSEMNVSTLELGDSALYLCASRRTSEPDTQYFGPGTRLTVL.

V usage is TRBV5-1 and J usage is TRBJ2-5; 13 bases agree with TRBD2. CDR3 size: 15 residues. The ends lost 4 bases at V and 4 bases at J; junction bases unmatched: 4. Germline V gives CDR1 SGHRS, CDR2 YFSETQ. In DNA, the CDR3 is TGCGCCAGCAGCGAACTAGCGGGGGGGCTAGAGACCCAGTACTTC. Its translation is CASSELAGGLETQYF.

This clone appeared a single time. The chain uses TRBV5-1 and TRBJ2-7, with TRBD1 matching 12 bases. The CDR3 has 14 amino acids. Losses at the gene ends were 9 bases for V and 7 bases for J; bases not matched to a gene: 11. CDR1 is SGHRS and CDR2 is YFSETQ in the germline V gene. The CDR3 sequence: CATRTGQGAGEQYF. In nucleotides, the CDR3 is TGCGCCACCAGAACGGGACAGGGGGCAGGGGAGCAGTACTTC.

This clone was recorded only once. The chain is built from TRBV7-9 and TRBJ2-3; weak D call: TRBD2 (5 bases). The CDR3 sequence is 13 residues long. Germline CDR1 is SEHNR and CDR2 is FQNEAQ (reference sequence). V was trimmed by 5 bases and J by 2 bases, leaving 8 bases between them. CDR3 nucleotides: TGTGCCAGCAGCCCCGGGGTCACAGATACGCAGTATTTT. Protein product: CASSPGVTDTQYF.

The chain uses TRBV19 and TRBJ1-1; 7 bases are a match to TRBD1. The CDR3 extends over 16 amino acids. Per the germline V gene, CDR1 is LNHDA and CDR2 is SQIVND (reference sequence). The trim removed 6 bases at V and 1 base at J, leaving 11 bases unmatched. The CDR3 region is CASSVDRVLGNTEAFF. CDR3 nucleotides: TGTGCCAGTAGCGTTGACAGGGTCCTGGGGAACACTGAAGCTTTCTTT.

The chain employs TRBV30 and TRBJ1-3; no firm D call. Germline CDR1 is GTSNPN and CDR2 is SVGIG (reference sequence). This CDR3 is 13 amino acids long. The V end was cut by 5 bases, the J end by 7 bases, with 15 bases between. CDR3 nucleotide sequence: TGTGCCTGGGGTTGGGGAGGCGAGAACACCATATATTTT. It translates to CAWGWGGENTIYF.

This clone appeared a single time. V is TRBV6-5 and J is TRBJ1-2; D might be TRBD1 (5 bases). V lost 6 bases and J 4 bases, leaving 12 bases between the germline ends. This CDR3 region has 13 residues. Germline-derived CDR1 and CDR2 are MNHEY and SVGAGI. The DNA for the CDR3 is TGTGCCAGCAGGCCCCAGGGTCTCTATGGCTACACCTTC. It is translated as CASRPQGLYGYTF.

The chain is built from TRBV11-1 and TRBJ2-5, with 8 bases fitting TRBD2. The CDR3 loop spans 15 amino acids. The junction had 8 bases not matched to a gene; V was cut back by 5 bases and J by 3 bases. The germline V gene has CDR1 SGHAT and CDR2 FQDESV (reference sequence). As DNA, the CDR3 is TGTGCCAGCAGCCCCAGGGACGGGAGGGAAGAGACCCAGTACTTC. It encodes CASSPRDGREETQYF. The full variable domain, with the rest looked up from reference TRBV11-1 and TRBJ2-5, is EAEVAQSPRYKITEKSQAVAFWCDPISGHATLYWYRQILGQGPELLVQFQDESVVDDSQLPKDRFSAERLKGVDSTLKIQPAELGDSAMYLCASSPRDGREETQYFGPGTRLLVL.

This clone occurred once. This chain joins TRBV2 and TRBJ2-1, with TRBD1 identical over 8 bases. Per the germline V gene, CDR1 is SNHLY and CDR2 is FYNNEI. With V trimmed by 4 bases and J by 7 bases, 12 bases remained unmatched. The CDR3 spans 16 residues. The CDR3 sequence is CASSVARQGFLNEQFF. The CDR3, as DNA: TGTGCCAGCAGTGTGGCGAGACAGGGGTTTTTGAATGAGCAGTTCTTC.

This clone was recorded only once. This chain uses TRBV12-1 with TRBJ2-1; the table's D call TRBD2 went unverified against the DNA. TRBV12-1 is shown as a pseudogene. CDR3 size: 18 residues. The CDR3 nucleotides read TGTGCCAGCAGCCCTTCTTTGGGCGGGGGGGCCCCTTGTAATGAGCAGTTCTTC. Translating gives CASSPSLGGGAPCNEQFF.

The chain recombines TRBV15 with TRBJ2-5, with 7 bases aligning to TRBD1. The closer fit of TRBJ2-7 to the DNA end suggests the J call may be wrong. The germline gives CDR1 LNHNV, CDR2 YYDKDF (reference sequence). This CDR3 spans 17 amino acids. CDR3: CATSRVGTGTEGYEQYF. In DNA form, the CDR3 reads TGTGCCACCAGCAGAGTGGGCACCGGGACAGAAGGCTACGAGCAGTACTTC.

This clone appeared a few times. The V call is TRBV7-6, the J call TRBJ2-5; 11 bases are a match to TRBD2. Germline CDR1 and CDR2: SGHVS and FNYEAQ. Trimming removed 6 bases from V and 2 bases from J; junction bases left unmatched: 8. The CDR3 has 16 residues. In DNA, the CDR3 is TGTGCCAGCAGTCTGAACATAGCGGGGGGGCAAGAGACCCAGTACTTC. It is translated as CASSLNIAGGQETQYF.